What follows are 17 T cell receptor beta chains derived from one specimen sequenced in a study of blood T cell repertoires in COVID-19. The method was immunoSEQ multiplex PCR; TCRdb's version includes in-frame clones alone and lacks a portion of them. The data contain 250,000 or so clones, 88% of them seen just once; the ten biggest clones take up about 2.9%. Sequenced: PBMCs or T cells enriched from blood (not recorded which). Receptor source: a woman in her thirties or forties who had been exposed to COVID-19.

This clone was found once. J is TRBJ1-1 and V is TRBV4-3; possible D gene TRBD1, 5 bases. This CDR3 spans 16 amino acids. The V end lost 1 base, the J end lost 0 bases, and 12 bases lay between the germline ends. Germline V CDR1 and CDR2: LGHNA, YSLEER. CDR3 protein: CASSQATTVMNTEAFF. Written as DNA, the CDR3 is TGCGCCAGCAGCCAAGCCACGACAGTCATGAACACTGAAGCTTTCTTT.

This clone was seen more than once but under ten times. The chain recombines TRBV7-9 with TRBJ2-1; tentative D call: TRBD1 (5 bases). From germline, CDR1 is SEHNR and CDR2 FQNEAQ (reference sequence). This CDR3 has 17 amino acids. The V and J ends lost 5 bases and 5 bases respectively, with 22 bases between them. In DNA form, the CDR3 reads TGTGCCAGCAGCCAGATTCGAGACAGCCTCTTTAACAATGAGCAGTTCTTC. Translated, it gives CASSQIRDSLFNNEQFF.

The gene calls are TRBV6-5 and TRBJ2-5; D gene ambiguous. This CDR3 contains 13 residues. Between the trimmed V and J ends, which lost 4 bases and 5 bases, there was a span of 11 bases. Germline V gene lookup returns CDR1 MNHEY and CDR2 SVGAGI. The CDR3 reads CASSSPAQETQYF. In DNA form, the CDR3 reads TGTGCCAGCAGTTCTCCAGCGCAGGAGACCCAGTACTTC.

This chain connects TRBV28 to TRBJ1-2; no clear D. The CDR3 totals 12 residues. The germline V gene has CDR1 MDHEN and CDR2 SYDVKM. Between the trimmed V and J ends, which lost 3 bases and 4 bases, there was a span of 6 bases. In DNA, the CDR3 is TGTGCCAGCAGTTTTGTAATCTATGGCTACACCTTC. It codes for CASSFVIYGYTF.

The chain links TRBV7-8 to TRBJ2-7, with 7 bases that match TRBD2. Germline CDR1 and CDR2: SGHVS and FQNEAQ. The junction had 7 bases not matched to a gene; V was cut back by 1 base and J by 4 bases. CDR3 size: 15 residues. For the CDR3, the DNA is TGTGCCAGCAGCTTAGGGGGAGGGAGTTGGTACGAGCAGTACGTC. Translating it yields CASSLGGGSWYEQYV.

This chain links TRBV9 with TRBJ1-6, with D uncertain. Trimming left V 0 bases short and J 9 bases short, with 16 bases between. Germline V lookup: CDR1 SGDLS, CDR2 YYNGEE. The CDR3 length is 16 residues. CDR3 sequence reads: CASSVEESGFGSPLHF. The CDR3 DNA is TGTGCCAGCAGCGTAGAGGAGAGTGGGTTCGGTTCACCCCTCCACTTT. Based on the CDR3 plus reference TRBV9 and TRBJ1-6, the full variable domain is DSGVTQTPKHLITATGQRVTLRCSPRSGDLSVYWYQQSLDQGLQFLIQYYNGEERAKGNILERFSAQQFPDLHSELNLSSLELGDSALYFCASSVEESGFGSPLHFGNGTRLTVT.

The chain uses TRBV7-6 and TRBJ1-1; D perhaps matches TRBD1 (6 bases). The V gene lost 3 bases and the J gene lost 5 bases, with 10 bases spanning the gap. Germline assignment: CDR1 SGHVS and CDR2 FNYEAQ. The CDR3 totals 13 residues. CDR3 residues: CASSFPQGTEAFF. CDR3 sequence (DNA): TGTGCCAGCAGCTTCCCCCAGGGGACTGAAGCTTTCTTT.

The chain recombines TRBV28 with TRBJ2-2, with 8 bases aligning to TRBD1. The CDR3 is 14 residues long. V lost 8 bases, J lost 6 bases, and 8 bases stayed unmatched. In germline, CDR1 is MDHEN, CDR2 SYDVKM. CDR3: CASRGQGAAGELFF. The CDR3 DNA reads TGTGCCAGCCGTGGGCAGGGGGCAGCCGGGGAGCTGTTTTTT.

Turning to this clone: One end of the junction varies from germline; a read error may be responsible. The chain carries TRBV15 and TRBJ1-2; D perhaps matches TRBD1 (5 bases). Germline V gene data show CDR1 as LNHNV and CDR2 as YYDKDF (reference sequence). The CDR3 consists of 16 residues. Written as DNA, the CDR3 is TGCGCCACCAGAATATACGGGGGGGAGGAGAACTATGGCTACACCTTC. Translation gives CATRIYGGEENYGYTF.

The V and J genes are TRBV11-3 and TRBJ1-1; TRBD1 agrees at 7 bases. This CDR3 comprises 14 residues. Germline trimming cut 5 bases from V and 2 bases from J; bases unmatched to any gene: 5. Germline assignment: CDR1 SGHNT and CDR2 YENEEA. The CDR3 bases are TGTGCCAGCAGCCTCCGGGACAGCAACACTGAAGCTTTCTTT. It translates to CASSLRDSNTEAFF.

This clone was detected only once. The chain has TRBV7-9 and TRBJ1-2, with D possibly TRBD1 on 6 matching bases. The CDR3 has 14 residues. Germline CDR1 SEHNR, CDR2 FQNEAQ (reference sequence). V gave up 0 bases and J gave up 7 bases, with 12 bases separating them. This CDR3 is CASSLAQGLFGYTF. CDR3 sequence (DNA): TGTGCCAGCAGCTTAGCCCAGGGGCTGTTTGGCTACACCTTC.

This chain links TRBV24-1 with TRBJ2-2; maybe TRBD2 (6 bases). The germline gives CDR1 KGHDR, CDR2 SFDVKD. The V gene lost 3 bases and the J gene lost 6 bases, with 10 bases spanning the gap. The CDR3 sequence is 14 residues long. In nucleotides, the CDR3 is TGTGCCACCAGTGATAGACTAGTTGCCGGGGAGCTGTTTTTT. Its translation is CATSDRLVAGELFF.

V usage is TRBV28 and J usage is TRBJ2-3; D is perhaps TRBD1 (6 bases). The CDR3 contains 16 residues. V dropped 3 bases and J dropped 3 bases, with 16 bases sitting between them. Germline CDR1 MDHEN, CDR2 SYDVKM. The CDR3, as DNA: TGTGCCAGCAGTTTTGTAAGCGGTAGGGGGACAGATACGCAGTATTTT. It translates to CASSFVSGRGTDTQYF.

The CDR3 sequence is CASSQQWNEKLFF. Written as DNA, the CDR3 is TGTGCCAGCAGTCAACAGTGGAATGAAAAACTGTTTTTT. This chain connects TRBV11-2 to TRBJ1-4; D gene uncertain. V lost 6 bases and J lost 5, with 10 bases in between. The CDR3 runs to 13 residues. Germline CDR1 and CDR2: SGHAT and FQNNGV.

A note on this clone: At one end the junction does not follow the germline gene, possibly because of a read error. The chain is built from TRBV5-1 and TRBJ1-4; 8 bases line up with TRBD1. This CDR3 region has 15 residues. Germline values: CDR1 SGHRS, CDR2 YFSETQ. CDR3 amino acids: CASGRQGISNEKLFF. The CDR3, as DNA: TGTGCCAGCGGAAGACAGGGGATTAGTAATGAAAAACTGTTTTTT.

The rearrangement uses TRBV18 and TRBJ2-5, with TRBD1 matching over 9 bases. The CDR3 is 14 amino acids. CDR1 KGHSH and CDR2 LQKENI come from the germline V gene. V was pared by 3 bases and J by 2 bases, with 1 base of the junction left unmatched. This CDR3 reads CASSPTGGQETQYF. CDR3 DNA: TGTGCCAGCTCACCGACAGGGGGTCAAGAGACCCAGTACTTC.

V is TRBV4-2 and J is TRBJ2-3, with 10 bases aligning to TRBD2. Germline CDR1 reads LGHNA; CDR2 reads YNFKEQ. The length of the CDR3 is 16 residues. Unmatched junction bases numbered 5, after V lost 4 bases and J lost 1 base. CDR3 sequence (DNA): TGTGCCAGCAGCCGCCAGACTAGCGGGCGCACAGATACGCAGTATTTT. This translates into CASSRQTSGRTDTQYF.